Listed here are 4 T cell receptor beta chains from one sample, sequenced in a study of cytotoxic CD8 clonotypes in ibrutinib-treated CLL. Repertoires were generated with immunoSEQ multiplex PCR, while TCRdb's copy carries only in-frame clones and drops some. Among approximately 13,000 clones, roughly 70% were seen once, and the ten largest hold around 5.4%. The sample in question was PBMCs, obtained before ibrutinib treatment. These receptors were obtained from a human donor with chronic lymphocytic leukemia.

In this sample, this clone turned up a few times. The chain has TRBV6-5 and TRBJ1-2, with 7 bases that match TRBD1. The CDR3 is made up of 14 amino acids. V lost 6 bases, J lost 7 bases, and 11 bases stayed unmatched. Germline V gene sequence: CDR1 MNHEY, CDR2 SVGAGI. CDR3 in amino acids: CASRRGQLSGGYTF. DNA of the CDR3: TGTGCCAGCAGGCGGGGACAGTTAAGCGGTGGCTACACCTTC.

The chain employs TRBV7-2 and TRBJ2-5; D might be TRBD1 (5 bases). CDR1 SGHTA and CDR2 FQGNSA come from the germline V gene. V lost 5 bases to trimming and J lost 5 bases, with 12 bases between them. This CDR3 is 13 amino acids long. Here the CDR3 DNA reads TGTGCCAGCAGCCCGGCAGGGTGGGAGACCCAGTACTTC. It yields the protein CASSPAGWETQYF. Together with reference TRBV7-2 and TRBJ2-5, the CDR3 gives the full variable domain: GAGVSQSPSNKVTEKGKDVELRCDPISGHTALYWYRQSLGQGLEFLIYFQGNSAPDKSGLPSDRFSAERTGGSVSTLTIQRTQQEDSAVYLCASSPAGWETQYFGPGTRLLVL.

This clone has just a few counts. CDR3 nucleotide sequence: TGTGCCTGGAGTCCCGGGAGGCAGGGGGGTGGCTACACCTTC. Translated: CAWSPGRQGGGYTF. The gene calls are TRBV30 and TRBJ1-2, with TRBD1 matching over 7 bases. This CDR3 contains 14 residues. CDR1 and CDR2 from the germline V gene are GTSNPN and SVGIG (reference sequence). V dropped 2 bases and J dropped 7; count of bases not matched to a gene: 10.

The chain joins TRBV29-1 to TRBJ2-2; TRBD2 matches 9 bases. With V trimmed by 7 bases and J by 7 bases, 7 bases remained unmatched. This CDR3 comprises 13 residues. CDR1 and CDR2 (germline): SQVTM, ANQGSEA. The CDR3 loop is CSAEREVGGELFF. The CDR3 coding sequence is TGCAGCGCTGAGCGGGAGGTTGGCGGGGAGCTGTTTTTT.